The rows below give T cell receptor beta chains drawn from one sample of a study of read filtering for tumor transcriptome and immune sequencing. TCRdb re-called the reads with MiXCR, one entry per CDR3 protein. The table lists roughly 82,000 distinct CDR3 sequences, roughly 12% of them singletons. Input material: a population of CD138-negative cells sorted from bone marrow. These TCRs come from a donor aged 40 or over with multiple myeloma. Both conserved end residues are part of each CDR3. A D gene is named only where the DNA matches it firmly. Size tells how often a clone was seen (once, few, many) or the class of an expanded clone, and some rows leave it out.

d_gene,abundance,v_gene,j_gene,CDR3nt,CDR3aa
-,-,TRBV7-9,TRBJ2-7,TGTGCCAGCAGCTTAGGTACGGGGACCAACGAGCAGTACTTC,CASSLGTGTNEQYF
-,many,TRBV20-1,TRBJ2-7,TGCAGTGCTAGACCTCCGACAAGCTCCTACGAGCAGTACTTC,CSARPPTSSYEQYF
TRBD2,many,TRBV7-2,TRBJ2-1,TGTGCCAGCAGCTTAGTTAGCGGGGTGGGAGACAATGAGCAGTTCTTC,CASSLVSGVGDNEQFF
TRBD2,many,TRBV7-9,TRBJ2-5,TGTGCCAGCAGCTTCGCTAGCGGGAGAGAGACCCAGTACTTC,CASSFASGRETQYF
-,many,TRBV2,TRBJ1-1,TGCGCCAGCAGCAGGACAGTGAACACTGAAGCTTTCTTT,CASSRTVNTEAFF
-,many,TRBV6-2/TRBV6-3,TRBJ1-1,TGTGCCAGCACCGGACAGAGTAACACTGAAGCTTTCTTT,CASTGQSNTEAFF
TRBD2,many,TRBV5-1,TRBJ2-3,TGCGCCAGCAGCTTGGATCCCCCTCTGGGACTAGCGGATACGCAGTATTTT,CASSLDPPLGLADTQYF
-,many,TRBV7-9,TRBJ1-1,TGTGCCAGCAGCTTAGAAGGTCGGGTCACTGAAGCTTTCTTT,CASSLEGRVTEAFF
-,many,TRBV6-5,TRBJ1-5,TGTGCCAGCAGTTACCAGAGGGGAAGCAATCAGCCCCAGCATTTT,CASSYQRGSNQPQHF
-,many,TRBV7-2,TRBJ2-3,TGTGCCAGCAGCCCACCGGCCGGTAGAGCAGATACGCAGTATTTT,CASSPPAGRADTQYF
TRBD2,many,TRBV20-1,TRBJ2-7,TGCAGTGCTAGTAGCTCTTTCCTAGCGGGAGTCATCTACGAGCAGTACTTC,CSASSSFLAGVIYEQYF
-,many,TRBV3-1,TRBJ1-3,TGTGCCAGCAGCCAAAAGGACGCTAGCTCTGGAAACACCATATATTTT,CASSQKDASSGNTIYF
-,few,TRBV28,TRBJ2-7,TGTGCCAGCAGTTTGAGTCCCCACGAGCAGTACTTC,CASSLSPHEQYF
TRBD1,many,TRBV19,TRBJ2-3,TGTGCCAGTAGTGACGGGACAGGGGCTGAGGATACGCAGTATTTT,CASSDGTGAEDTQYF
-,many,TRBV5-6,TRBJ2-4,TGTGCCAGCAGCTTGGGCGTGACGCTAGCCAAAAACATTCAGTACTTC,CASSLGVTLAKNIQYF
-,many,TRBV9,TRBJ1-5,TGTGCCAGCAGCGTAGGAGGGGGGGGGAATCAGCCCCAGCATTTT,CASSVGGGGNQPQHF
TRBD2,many,TRBV10-3,TRBJ2-3,TGTGCCATCAGTGAGTCGATTGGTGGACTAGCGGGATCAGATACGCAGTATTTT,CAISESIGGLAGSDTQYF